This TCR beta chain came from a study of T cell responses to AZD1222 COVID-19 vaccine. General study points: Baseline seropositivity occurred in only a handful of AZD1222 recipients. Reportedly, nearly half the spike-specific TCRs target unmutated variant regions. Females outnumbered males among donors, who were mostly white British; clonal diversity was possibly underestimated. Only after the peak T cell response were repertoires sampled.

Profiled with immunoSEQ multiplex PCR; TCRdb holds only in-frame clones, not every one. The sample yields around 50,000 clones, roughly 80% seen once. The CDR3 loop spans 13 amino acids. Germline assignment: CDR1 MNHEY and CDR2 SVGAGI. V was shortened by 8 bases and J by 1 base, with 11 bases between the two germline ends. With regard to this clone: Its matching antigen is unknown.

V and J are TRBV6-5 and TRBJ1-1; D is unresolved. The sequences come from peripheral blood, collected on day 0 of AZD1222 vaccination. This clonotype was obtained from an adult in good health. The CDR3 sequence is CASLNRGNTEAFF. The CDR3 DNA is TGTGCCAGCTTGAACCGGGGGAACACTGAAGCTTTCTTT.